The clone carrying this TCR beta chain was counted between two and nine times. Its target is unknown. A multiplex PCR was run with 60 Vbeta primers and 13 Jbeta primers. Profiled with immunoSEQ multiplex PCR; TCRdb holds only in-frame clones, not every one. The data hold about 140,000 clones, with 65% to 70% observed a single time. The sample is drawn from a study of cytomegalovirus exposure and HLA in healthy donors. Study-level information: A previous analysis identified around 120 million unique TCR beta sequences derived from roughly 190 million T cells. Overall study findings and caveats: A highly shared variant cluster was judged a likely technical artifact. Earlier analysis yielded a pattern in which most TCR beta V segments were productive about 90% or about 30% of the time. Later analysis identified 16,000 or so TCR beta sequences associated with HLA alleles, using a false discovery rate threshold of 0.05.

CDR1 MDHEN and CDR2 SYDVKM come from the germline V gene. This CDR3 comprises 15 residues. The junction had 11 bases not matched to a gene; V was cut back by 6 bases and J by 7 bases. What was sequenced was PBMCs. This receptor was identified in a man in his thirties or forties in good health and CMV-seropositive. This sequence joins TRBV28 and TRBJ1-2, with 10 nucleotides matching TRBD1. As DNA, the CDR3 is TGTGCCAGCAGCTCAGAAGGGACAGGGGCTTCTGGCTACACCTTC. This encodes CASSSEGTGASGYTF.